The subject of this entry is one T cell receptor beta chain. Its antigen is currently unknown. Profiling relied on immunoSEQ multiplex PCR, and the TCRdb table lists in-frame clones only, not all of them. The sample shows 100,000 to 120,000 clones, 91% of them seen only once. This entry is derived from a study of OX40 agonist ivuxolimab in advanced cancers. Study context: Ivuxolimab, which patients received intravenously every 2 weeks, was dosed at 0.01 to 10 mg/kg. Eligibility admitted prior anti-PD-1, anti-PD-L1 or anti-CTLA-4 therapy; about 40% had some. Overall study results and limits: At doses 0.1 to 3.0 mg/kg, CD4+ and CD8+ clones expanded.

Germline V gene sequence: CDR1 MGHRA, CDR2 YSYEKL. Trimming took 1 base from V and 6 from J; bases not matched to a gene: 8. The CDR3 is 17 residues long. This receptor was obtained from an adult with an advanced solid tumor such as melanoma, head and neck, liver or kidney cancer. The starting material was CD4+ or CD8+ T cells sorted from blood, obtained in a trial of the OX40 agonist ivuxolimab. The chain links TRBV4-1 to TRBJ2-2, with 10 bases matching TRBD2. The CDR3 protein is CASSQVGAGGPSGELFF. The CDR3 DNA follows: TGCGCCAGCAGCCAAGTAGGAGCGGGAGGGCCCTCCGGGGAGCTGTTTTTT.